These T cell receptor beta chains were read from a single sample in a study of control samples from healthy donors and cancer patients. The repertoire was sequenced with immunoSEQ multiplex PCR; TCRdb's copy has only in-frame clones and lacks some. This sample yields some 140,000 clones, of which around 85% are seen a single time; about 9% belongs to the top ten. Source material: blood. These receptors were collected from a woman aged 25 to 39 in good health. Both conserved end residues are part of each CDR3. Fields, in order: clone size, J gene, V gene, CDR3 protein. Part of the rows lack a size; the others show once, few, many or a class for expanded clones.

NA TRBJ1-4 TRBV27 CASSLGGEGEKLFF
NA TRBJ1-6 TRBV18 CASSPMDRGLDSPLHF
NA TRBJ2-3 TRBV2 CASSDGTASTDTQYF
NA TRBJ1-6 TRBV27 CASSPQVGSYNSPLHF
NA TRBJ1-1 TRBV29-1 CSVRAAGANTEAFF
NA TRBJ2-7 TRBV18 CASSPAGLKGEQYF
few TRBJ2-7 TRBV19 CASSAGRQLYEQYF
NA TRBJ1-1 TRBV29-1 CSAVSGMNTEAFF
NA TRBJ2-7 TRBV28 CASRSSLAGGTYEQYF
NA TRBJ2-1 TRBV5-4 CASSPPTGMGNNEQFF
NA TRBJ1-2 TRBV11-2 CASSLGHRAEYGYTF
NA TRBJ2-1 TRBV7-2 CASSLAPFNEQFF
NA TRBJ2-1 TRBV7-2 CASSLWLSINEQFF
NA TRBJ1-1 TRBV12-3/TRBV12-4 CASSWQDTEAFF
NA TRBJ2-3 TRBV10-2 CASSEPRRVADTQYF